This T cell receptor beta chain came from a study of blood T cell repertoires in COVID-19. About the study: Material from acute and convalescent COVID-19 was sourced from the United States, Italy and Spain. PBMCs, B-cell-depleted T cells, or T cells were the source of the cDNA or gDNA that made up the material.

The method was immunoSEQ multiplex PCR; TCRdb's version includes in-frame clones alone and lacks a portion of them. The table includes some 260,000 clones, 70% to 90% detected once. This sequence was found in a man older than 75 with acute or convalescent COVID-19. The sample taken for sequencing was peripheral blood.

CDR3 region: CASSLGTGPWETQYF. In nucleotides, the CDR3 is TGTGCCAGCAGTTTAGGGACAGGGCCCTGGGAGACCCAGTACTTC. The V gene is TRBV28, the J gene TRBJ2-5; 9 nucleotides align to TRBD1. This CDR3 is built from 15 residues. Germline trimming cut 2 bases from V and 5 bases from J; bases unmatched to any gene: 6. The germline CDR1 and CDR2 sequences are MDHEN and SYDVKM.